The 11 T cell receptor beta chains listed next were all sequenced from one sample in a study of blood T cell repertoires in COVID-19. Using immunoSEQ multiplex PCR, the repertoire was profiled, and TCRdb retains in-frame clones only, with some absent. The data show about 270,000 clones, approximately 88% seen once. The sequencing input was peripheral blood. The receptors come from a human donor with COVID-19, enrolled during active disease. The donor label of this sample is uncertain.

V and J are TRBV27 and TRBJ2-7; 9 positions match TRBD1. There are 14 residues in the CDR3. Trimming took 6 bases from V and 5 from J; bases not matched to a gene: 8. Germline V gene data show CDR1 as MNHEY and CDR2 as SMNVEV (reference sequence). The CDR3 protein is CASSIRDRVHEQYF. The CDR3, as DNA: TGTGCCAGCAGCATAAGGGACAGGGTCCACGAGCAGTACTTC.

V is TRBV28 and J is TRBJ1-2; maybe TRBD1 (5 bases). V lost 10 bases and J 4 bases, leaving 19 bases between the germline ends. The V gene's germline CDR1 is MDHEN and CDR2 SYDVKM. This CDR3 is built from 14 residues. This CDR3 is CAIPVEGESYGYTF. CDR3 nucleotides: TGTGCCATCCCGGTGGAAGGGGAATCCTATGGCTACACCTTC.

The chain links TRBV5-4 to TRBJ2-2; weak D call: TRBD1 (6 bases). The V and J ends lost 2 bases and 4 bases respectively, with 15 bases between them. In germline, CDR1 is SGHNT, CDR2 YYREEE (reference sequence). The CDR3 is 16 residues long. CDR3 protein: CASSLGTRETTGELFF. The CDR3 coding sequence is TGTGCCAGCAGCTTAGGGACACGCGAGACCACCGGGGAGCTGTTTTTT.

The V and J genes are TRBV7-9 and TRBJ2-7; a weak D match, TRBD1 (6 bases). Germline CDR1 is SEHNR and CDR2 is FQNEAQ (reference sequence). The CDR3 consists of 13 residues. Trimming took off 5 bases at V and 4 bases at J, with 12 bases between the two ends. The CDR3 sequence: CASSRAGDYEQYF. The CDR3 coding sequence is TGTGCCAGCAGCCGGGCAGGGGATTACGAGCAGTACTTC.

The CDR3 nucleotides are TGTGCCTGGAGTGGGACCAGGGGTTGGGAAAAACTGTTTTTT. Translating gives CAWSGTRGWEKLFF. The genes are TRBV30 and TRBJ1-4; possibly TRBD1 for D (6 bases). Trimming took 1 base from V and 8 from J, leaving 14 bases between them. The CDR3 length is 14 residues. Germline-derived CDR1 and CDR2 are GTSNPN and SVGIG (reference sequence). Complete variable domain (other parts from reference TRBV30 and TRBJ1-4): SQTIHQWPATLVQPVGSPLSLECTVEGTSNPNLYWYRQAAGRGLQLLFYSVGIGQISSEVPQNLSASRPQDRQFILSSKKLLLSDSGFYLCAWSGTRGWEKLFFGSGTQLSVL.

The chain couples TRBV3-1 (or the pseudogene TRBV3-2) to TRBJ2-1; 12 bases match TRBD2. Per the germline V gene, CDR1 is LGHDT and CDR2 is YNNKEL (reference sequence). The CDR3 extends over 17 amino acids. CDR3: CATRGTSGRIWQYEQFF. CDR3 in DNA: TGTGCTACCCGTGGAACTAGCGGGAGGATATGGCAATATGAGCAGTTCTTC.

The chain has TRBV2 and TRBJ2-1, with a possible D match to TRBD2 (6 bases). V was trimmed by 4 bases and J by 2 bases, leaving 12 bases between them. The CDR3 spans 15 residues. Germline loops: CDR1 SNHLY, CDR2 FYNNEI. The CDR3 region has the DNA TGTGCCAGCAGTGCTTCGCGGGGCGCCTACAATGAGCAGTTCTTC. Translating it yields CASSASRGAYNEQFF.

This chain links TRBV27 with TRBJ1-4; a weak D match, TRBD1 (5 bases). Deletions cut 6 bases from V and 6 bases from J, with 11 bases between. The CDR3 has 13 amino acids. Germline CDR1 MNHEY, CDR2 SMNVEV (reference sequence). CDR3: CASRSGLDEKLFF. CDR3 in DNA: TGTGCCAGCAGGTCAGGGCTGGATGAAAAACTGTTTTTT.

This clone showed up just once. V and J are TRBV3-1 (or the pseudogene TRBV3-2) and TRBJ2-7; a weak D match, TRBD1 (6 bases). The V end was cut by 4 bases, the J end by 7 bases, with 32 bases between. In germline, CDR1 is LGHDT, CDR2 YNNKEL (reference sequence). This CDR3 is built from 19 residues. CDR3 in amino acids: CASSLHQGQPTHPRGEQYF. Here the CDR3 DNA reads TGTGCCAGCAGCCTCCATCAGGGCCAGCCCACCCACCCTAGGGGGGAGCAGTACTTC.

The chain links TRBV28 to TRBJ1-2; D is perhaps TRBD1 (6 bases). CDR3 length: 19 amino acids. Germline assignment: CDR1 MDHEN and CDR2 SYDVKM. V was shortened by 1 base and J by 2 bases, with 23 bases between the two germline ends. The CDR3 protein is CASSLFRLTGAAPNYGYTF. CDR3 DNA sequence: TGTGCCAGCAGTTTATTCCGTCTGACAGGCGCAGCACCCAACTATGGCTACACCTTC.

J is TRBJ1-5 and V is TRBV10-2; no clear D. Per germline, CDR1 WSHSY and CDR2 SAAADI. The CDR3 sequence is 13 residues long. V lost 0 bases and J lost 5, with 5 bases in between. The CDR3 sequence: CASSESGDQPQHF. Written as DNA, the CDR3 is TGCGCCAGCAGTGAGTCGGGAGATCAGCCCCAGCATTTT.